This T cell receptor beta chain was documented in a study of technical replicates of blood from four donors. The assay was immunoSEQ multiplex PCR, and TCRdb's table has in-frame clones only and misses some. The sample yields 50,000 to 70,000 clones, roughly 91% seen once. V dropped 3 bases and J dropped 1 base, with 17 bases sitting between them. Germline CDR1 is SGHDT and CDR2 is YYEEEE. The CDR3 consists of 17 residues. The specimen sequenced was PBMCs. The source is a human donor in good health. Some clones in this sample may be carry-over from other donors' samples. The rearrangement joins TRBV5-6 to TRBJ1-3; D gene ambiguous. The DNA of the CDR3 is TGTGCCAGCAGCTACCTTGGGAGGCAGTGGTCTGGAAACACCATATATTTT. Its protein product is CASSYLGRQWSGNTIYF.